The 9 T cell receptor beta chains below were found in one sample sequenced in a study of T cells in women clearing cervical HPV infection. Assay: immunoSEQ multiplex PCR; the TCRdb copy retains only in-frame clones and omits some. The sample shows 48,000 or so clones, and around 1.5% sits with its ten largest clones. Sequenced input: blood buffy coat. These receptors all come from a woman between 18 and 70 years old with a cervical HPV16 infection that either progressed to CIN3+ or cleared (not recorded which).

In the case of this clone: The sequence runs out 3 residues before the end of the CDR3; the remainder is reconstructed from the germline J gene. This chain links TRBV5-1 with TRBJ2-1; 7 bases are shared with TRBD2. V was clipped by 2 bases and J by 9 bases; unmatched bases: 5. The CDR3 has 13 residues. CDR1 and CDR2 (germline): SGHRS, YFSETQ. The part of the CDR3 DNA that was read is TGCGCCAGCAGCTTCGGGGGGACGGCTGAG. It codes for CASSFGGTAE. The CDR3 in its entirety is CASSFGGTAEQFF.

A word on this clone: The read finishes 3 residues shy of the CDR3 end, and the germline J gene is used to complete it. This chain links TRBV19 with TRBJ1-5; no reliable D call. Trimming cost V 4 bases and J 3 bases, with 13 bases left between them. The germline gives CDR1 LNHDA, CDR2 SQIVND (reference sequence). The CDR3 is 15 residues long. The part of the CDR3 DNA that was read is TGTGCCAGTAGTACCACTGGACTGTACAATCAGCCC. This sequence encodes CASSTTGLYNQP. The CDR3, in full, reads CASSTTGLYNQPQHF.

To note about this clone: The read stops 3 residues short of the end of the CDR3; the missing end is completed from the germline J gene. This chain connects TRBV19 to TRBJ2-1; D not resolved. The CDR3 is 12 residues long. Germline-derived CDR1 and CDR2 are LNHDA and SQIVND (reference sequence). Trimming removed 5 bases from V and 7 bases from J, with 9 bases in between. Here the CDR3 reads CASSYLSNEQFF. Partial CDR3 DNA: TGTGCCAGTAGTTATCTCTCTAATGAG.

Details on this clone: Read data end 3 residues before the CDR3 end; the end is taken from the germline J gene. The chain links TRBV19 to TRBJ1-5, with D tentatively TRBD1 (6 bases). The CDR3 consists of 16 residues. Trimming removed 4 bases at V and 0 bases at J, with 13 bases between. CDR1 is LNHDA, CDR2 SQIVND, per germline (reference sequence). CDR3 sequence reads: CASSRTASFSNQPQHF. CDR3 DNA (partial): TGTGCCAGTAGTAGGACAGCCAGTTTTAGCAATCAGCCC.

In the case of this clone: The CDR3 end falls 3 residues outside the read, so it is completed with the germline J gene. This chain connects TRBV28 to TRBJ2-7; 8 bases align to TRBD1. Looked up from germline, CDR1 is MDHEN and CDR2 is SYDVKM. The CDR3 is 14 residues long. J gave up 0 bases and V 6 bases, and 4 bases lay outside the gene matches. Incomplete CDR3 DNA: TGTGCCAGCAGGGTACAGGGGGGCTCCTACGAG. Encoded protein: CASRVQGGSYE. The whole CDR3 is CASRVQGGSYEQYF. Variable domain in full (rest from reference TRBV28 and TRBJ2-7): DVKVTQSSRYLVKRTGEKVFLECVQDMDHENMFWYRQDPGLGLRLIYFSYDVKMKEKGDIPEGYSVSREKKERFSLILESASTNQTSMYLCASRVQGGSYEQYFGPGTRLTVT.

In the case of this clone: The read halts 3 residues ahead of the CDR3 end, with the missing end drawn from the germline J gene. The chain uses TRBV20-1 and TRBJ2-5; 7 nucleotides agree with TRBD2. CDR3 length: 14 residues. CDR1 is DFQATT and CDR2 is SNEGSKA in the germline V gene (reference sequence). After removal of 2 bases from V and 2 bases from J, the junction contained 5 bases not matched to a gene. The CDR3: CSARTFSGQETQYF. CDR3 DNA, as far as it was read: TGCAGTGCTAGAACCTTTAGCGGGCAAGAGACC.

About this clone itself: The observed sequence ends 3 residues before the CDR3 terminus, with the missing tail filled in from the germline J gene. This chain connects TRBV20-1 to TRBJ1-1; 7 bases align to TRBD1. The J segment lost 0 bases and the V segment lost 5 bases, leaving 9 bases of the junction unmatched. The CDR3 is 15 amino acids. The germline V gene has CDR1 DFQATT and CDR2 SNEGSKA (reference sequence). The CDR3 DNA, read in part, is TGCAGTGCTTACGGGACAGTTAGGGTGAACACTGAA. Amino acid sequence: CSAYGTVRVNTE. The full CDR3 reads CSAYGTVRVNTEAFF.

Details on this clone: The read ends 3 residues shy of where the CDR3 ends; the end is completed using the germline J gene. The gene calls are TRBV7-3 and TRBJ2-7; TRBD1 aligns across 10 bases. CDR3 length: 14 amino acids. The trim removed 5 bases at V and 6 bases at J, leaving 7 bases unmatched. CDR1 is SGHTA, CDR2 FQGTGA, per germline. The sequenced CDR3 bases are TGTGCCAGCAGCCCCGGGACAGGGGCTATCGAG. This codes for CASSPGTGAIE. In full, the CDR3 is CASSPGTGAIEQYF.

Remarks on this clone: The read stops 3 residues short of the end of the CDR3; the missing end is completed from the germline J gene. The chain joins TRBV5-1 to TRBJ2-1; 8 nucleotides match TRBD2. This CDR3 is built from 15 residues. Germline CDR1 SGHRS, CDR2 YFSETQ. The V segment lost 3 bases and the J segment 5 bases; nucleotides outside the gene matches: 7. CDR3 protein: CASSSQLAANNEQFF. Partial CDR3 DNA: TGCGCCAGCAGCTCTCAACTAGCGGCCAACAATGAG. The whole variable domain, remainder taken from reference TRBV5-1 and TRBJ2-1, is KAGVTQTPRYLIKTRGQQVTLSCSPISGHRSVSWYQQTPGQGLQFLFEYFSETQRNKGNFPGRFSGRQFSNSRSEMNVSTLELGDSALYLCASSSQLAANNEQFFGPGTRLTVL.